Sequencing of this TCR beta chain was carried out in a study of T cells in Graves' hyperthyroidism and ophthalmopathy. V was trimmed by 1 base and J by 3 bases, leaving 9 bases between them. The CDR3 covers 14 residues. There were TCR beta CDR3 regions amplified from RNA transcripts. When the TCR CDR3 underwent first-round RT-PCR, the HTBI primer set was used. TCRdb fed the multiplex PCR reads into MiXCR, producing one record per CDR3 protein. The table shows roughly 240,000 distinct CDR3 sequences, with around 25% occurring only once. This clonotype is classed as medium-sized. Its target is not known. Findings of the study overall: Most thyroid-expanded clonotypes above 0.001 were also found in blood. Ophthalmopathy was identified by the model a median approximately 6.4 months ahead of onset. A model using 13 V-J features told ophthalmopathy apart from stable hyperthyroidism.

V and J are TRBV12-3 or TRBV12-4 and TRBJ1-2; a possible D gene is TRBD1 (5 bases). This sequence originates from a woman aged 40 to 50 with Graves' ophthalmopathy. The sample consisted of blood. The DNA of the CDR3 is TGTGCCAGCAGTTTAGGGGGGTCGGACTATGGCTACACCTTC. It yields the protein CASSLGGSDYGYTF.